This TCR beta chain was documented in a study of sequential checkpoint blockade in melanoma. Study at large: Roughly 22 patients had tumor biopsies before treatment and at week 13. Findings of the study overall: Rising tumor T-cell fraction and clonality meant about 30 times likelier benefit. Pretreatment TIL clonality tracked with response in the nivolumab-first arm.

The data were produced by immunoSEQ multiplex PCR, yet TCRdb's version contains in-frame clones alone and is incomplete. The sample lists tens of thousands of clones, about 27% occurring once. Treatment in this sample: randomized to nivolumab then ipilimumab (arm A) or the reverse (arm B). Trimming took 2 bases from V and 5 from J, leaving 17 bases between them. Germline CDR1 reads SGHNT; CDR2 reads YENEEA. The CDR3 is 16 residues long. A word on this clone: Its antigen is still unknown.

This TCR was recovered from a human donor with melanoma. V usage is TRBV11-3 and J usage is TRBJ2-3; tentatively, D is TRBD2 (7 bases). This specimen was tumor tissue (inferred from file names), taken from a patient given nivolumab and ipilimumab in sequence. This CDR3 reads CASSLQAGGPGDTQYF. The DNA for the CDR3 is TGTGCCAGCAGCTTACAAGCCGGGGGGCCGGGAGATACGCAGTATTTT.